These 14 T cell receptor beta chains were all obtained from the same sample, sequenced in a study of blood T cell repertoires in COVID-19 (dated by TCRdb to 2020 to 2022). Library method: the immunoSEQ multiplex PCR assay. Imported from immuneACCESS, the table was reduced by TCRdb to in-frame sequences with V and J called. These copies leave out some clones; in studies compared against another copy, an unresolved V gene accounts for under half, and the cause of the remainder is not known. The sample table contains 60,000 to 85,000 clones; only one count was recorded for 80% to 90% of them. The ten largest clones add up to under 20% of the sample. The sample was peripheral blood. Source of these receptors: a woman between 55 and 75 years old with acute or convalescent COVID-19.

This CDR3 is CASSLIGVEGEKLFF. CDR3 DNA: TGCGCCAGCAGCTTGATCGGGGTAGAGGGTGAAAAACTGTTTTTT. The chain joins TRBV5-1 to TRBJ1-4, with no clear D. The V end lost 1 base, the J end lost 7 bases, and 14 bases lay between the germline ends. CDR1 is SGHRS, CDR2 YFSETQ, per germline. CDR3 length: 15 amino acids. The full variable domain, its missing parts supplied by reference TRBV5-1 and TRBJ1-4, is KAGVTQTPRYLIKTRGQQVTLSCSPISGHRSVSWYQQTPGQGLQFLFEYFSETQRNKGNFPGRFSGRQFSNSRSEMNVSTLELGDSALYLCASSLIGVEGEKLFFGSGTQLSVL.

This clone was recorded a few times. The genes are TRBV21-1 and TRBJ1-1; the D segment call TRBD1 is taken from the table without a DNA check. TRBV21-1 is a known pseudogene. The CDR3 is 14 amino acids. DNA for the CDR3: TGTGCCAGCAGAAGACAGGGGCGCGCCCCCGAAGCTTTCTTT. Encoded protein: CASRRQGRAPEAFF.

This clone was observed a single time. The CDR3 DNA sequence: TGTGCCAGCAGTGAAGATGGGGGAACAGGGAGCACTGAAGCTTTCTTT. The encoded protein is CASSEDGGTGSTEAFF. The chain employs TRBV2 and TRBJ1-1; the D gene is possibly TRBD1 (6 bases). The V gene lost 1 base and the J gene lost 4 bases, with 16 bases spanning the gap. CDR1 is SNHLY, CDR2 FYNNEI, per germline. This CDR3 region has 16 residues.

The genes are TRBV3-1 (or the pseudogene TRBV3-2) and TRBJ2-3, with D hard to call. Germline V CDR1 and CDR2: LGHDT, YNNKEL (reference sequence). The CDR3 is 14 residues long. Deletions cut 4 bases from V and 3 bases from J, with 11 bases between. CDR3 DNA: TGTGCCAGCAGCCTTTCCCCTAGGACAGATACGCAGTATTTT. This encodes CASSLSPRTDTQYF.

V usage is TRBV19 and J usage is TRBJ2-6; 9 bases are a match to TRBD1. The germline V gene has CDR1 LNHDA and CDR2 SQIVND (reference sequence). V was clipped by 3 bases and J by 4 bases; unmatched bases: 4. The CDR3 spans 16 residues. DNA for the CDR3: TGTGCCAGTAGTATTAACAGGGGGCAGGGGGCCAACGTCCTGACTTTC. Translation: CASSINRGQGANVLTF. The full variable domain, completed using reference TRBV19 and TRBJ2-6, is DGGITQSPKYLFRKEGQNVTLSCEQNLNHDAMYWYRQDPGQGLRLIYYSQIVNDFQKGDIAEGYSVSREKKESFPLTVTSAQKNPTAFYLCASSINRGQGANVLTFGAGSRLTVL.

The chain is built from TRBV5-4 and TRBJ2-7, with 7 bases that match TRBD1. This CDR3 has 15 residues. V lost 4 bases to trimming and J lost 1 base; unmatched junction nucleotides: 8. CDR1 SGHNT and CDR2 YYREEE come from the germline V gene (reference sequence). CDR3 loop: CASSPDRVASYEQYF. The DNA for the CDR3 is TGTGCCAGCAGCCCCGACAGGGTAGCGTCCTACGAGCAGTACTTC.

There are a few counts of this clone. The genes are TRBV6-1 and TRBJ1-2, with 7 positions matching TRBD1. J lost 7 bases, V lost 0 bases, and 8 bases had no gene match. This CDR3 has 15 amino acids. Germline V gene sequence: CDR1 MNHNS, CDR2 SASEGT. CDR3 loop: CASSEALGQEGGYTF. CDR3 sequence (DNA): TGTGCCAGCAGTGAAGCGCTTGGACAGGAAGGTGGCTACACCTTC.

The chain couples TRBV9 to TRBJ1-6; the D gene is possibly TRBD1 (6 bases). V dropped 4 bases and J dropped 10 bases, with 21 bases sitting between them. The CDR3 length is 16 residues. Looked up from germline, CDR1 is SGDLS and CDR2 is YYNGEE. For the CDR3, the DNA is TGTGCCAGCAGCTTCTCAGGGGTCCCCCTGGGGTCACCCCTCCACTTT. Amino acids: CASSFSGVPLGSPLHF.

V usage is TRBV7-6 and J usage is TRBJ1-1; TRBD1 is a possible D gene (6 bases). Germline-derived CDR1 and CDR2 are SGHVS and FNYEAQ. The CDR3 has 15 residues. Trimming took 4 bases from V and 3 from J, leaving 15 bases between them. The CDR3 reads CASSSLVGGDTEAFF. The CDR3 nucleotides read TGTGCCAGCAGCTCTCTGGTAGGGGGGGACACTGAAGCTTTCTTT.

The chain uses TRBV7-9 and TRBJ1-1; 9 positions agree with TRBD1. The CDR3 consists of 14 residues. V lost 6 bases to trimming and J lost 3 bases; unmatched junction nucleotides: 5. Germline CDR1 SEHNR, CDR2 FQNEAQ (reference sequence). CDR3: CASSEQGADTEAFF. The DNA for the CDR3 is TGTGCCAGCAGTGAACAGGGGGCAGACACTGAAGCTTTCTTT.

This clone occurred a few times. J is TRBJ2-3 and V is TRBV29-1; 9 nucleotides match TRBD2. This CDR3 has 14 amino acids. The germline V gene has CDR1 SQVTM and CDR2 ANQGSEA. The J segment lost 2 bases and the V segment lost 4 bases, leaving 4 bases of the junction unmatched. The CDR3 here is CSVGASGVTDTQYF. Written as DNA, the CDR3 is TGCAGCGTTGGGGCTAGCGGGGTCACAGATACGCAGTATTTT.

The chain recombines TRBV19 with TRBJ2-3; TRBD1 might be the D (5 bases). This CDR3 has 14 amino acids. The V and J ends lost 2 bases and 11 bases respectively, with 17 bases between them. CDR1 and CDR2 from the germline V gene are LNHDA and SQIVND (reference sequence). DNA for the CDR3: TGTGCCAGTAGTATATCCAGGGATGAAGCCCGGCAGTATTTT. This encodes CASSISRDEARQYF.

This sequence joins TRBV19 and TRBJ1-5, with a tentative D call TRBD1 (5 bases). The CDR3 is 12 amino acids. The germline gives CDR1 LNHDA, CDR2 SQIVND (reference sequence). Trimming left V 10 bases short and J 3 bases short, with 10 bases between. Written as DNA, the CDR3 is TGTGCCACCCGACAGATCAATCAGCCCCAGCATTTT. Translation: CATRQINQPQHF.

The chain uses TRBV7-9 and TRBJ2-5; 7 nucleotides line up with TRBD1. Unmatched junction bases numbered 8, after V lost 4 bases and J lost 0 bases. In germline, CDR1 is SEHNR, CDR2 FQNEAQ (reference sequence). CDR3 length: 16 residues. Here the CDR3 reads CASSSPTTGYQETQYF. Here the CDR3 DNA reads TGTGCCAGCAGCTCTCCCACGACAGGGTACCAAGAGACCCAGTACTTC.